This T cell receptor (beta chain) was profiled in a study of human T cells and chemical hapten exposure. Looking at the study overall: Upper back patch tests used 0.01% DPC, scored after 6 days.

One entry per CDR3 protein, called by TCRdb with MiXCR from the RACE reads. There are roughly 130,000 distinct CDR3 sequences in the sample; roughly 12% occur only once, and under 2.5% lies in the top ten. V dropped 2 bases and J dropped 6; count of bases not matched to a gene: 11. The CDR3 loop spans 16 amino acids. Per the germline V gene, CDR1 is MNHEY and CDR2 is SVGAGI. Time point: patch test 3, about 24 weeks after DPC sensitization. Treatment specified: therapeutic diphenylcyclopropenone sensitization with weekly scalp DPC. This clonotype was counted only a few times. This receptor was taken from a woman aged 50 to 60 with alopecia areata. Some clones in this sample may be carry-over from other donors' samples. V gene TRBV6-5 combines with J gene TRBJ1-1; 8 bases fit TRBD1. This specimen consisted of whole blood, obtained in connection with sensitization to the hapten diphenylcyclopropenone (DPC). The CDR3 region is CASSYPDRAPGAEAFF. The CDR3 DNA is TGTGCCAGCAGTTACCCGGACAGGGCACCTGGGGCTGAAGCTTTCTTT.